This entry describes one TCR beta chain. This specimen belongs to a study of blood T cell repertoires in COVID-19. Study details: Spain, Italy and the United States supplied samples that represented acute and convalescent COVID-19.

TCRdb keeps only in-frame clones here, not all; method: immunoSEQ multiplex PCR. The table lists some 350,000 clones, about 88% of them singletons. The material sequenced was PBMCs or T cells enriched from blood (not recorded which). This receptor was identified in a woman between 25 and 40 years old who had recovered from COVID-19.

CDR3 amino acids: CASSSWLANTEAFF. In nucleotides, the CDR3 is TGTGCCAGCAGCTCTTGGCTTGCGAACACTGAAGCTTTCTTT. V and J are TRBV13 and TRBJ1-1; D is unresolved. Trimming left V 4 bases short and J 1 base short, with 10 bases between. The V gene's germline CDR1 is PRHDT and CDR2 FYEKMQ (reference sequence). The CDR3 runs 14 residues.